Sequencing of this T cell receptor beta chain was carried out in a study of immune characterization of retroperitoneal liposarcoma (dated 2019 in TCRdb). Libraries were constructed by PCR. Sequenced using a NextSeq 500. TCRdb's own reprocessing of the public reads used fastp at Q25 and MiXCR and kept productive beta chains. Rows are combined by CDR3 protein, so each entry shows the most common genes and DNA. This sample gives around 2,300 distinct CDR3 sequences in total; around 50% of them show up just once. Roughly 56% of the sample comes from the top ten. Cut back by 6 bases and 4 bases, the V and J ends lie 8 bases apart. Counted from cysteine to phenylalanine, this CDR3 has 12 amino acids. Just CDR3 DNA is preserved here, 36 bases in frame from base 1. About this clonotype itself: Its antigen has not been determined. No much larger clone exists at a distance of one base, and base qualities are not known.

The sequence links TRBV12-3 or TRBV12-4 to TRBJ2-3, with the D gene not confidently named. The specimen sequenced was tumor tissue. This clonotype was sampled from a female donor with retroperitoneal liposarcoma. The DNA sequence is TGTGCCAGCAGGCACCTCTCAGATACGCAGTATTTT. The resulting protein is CASRHLSDTQYF.